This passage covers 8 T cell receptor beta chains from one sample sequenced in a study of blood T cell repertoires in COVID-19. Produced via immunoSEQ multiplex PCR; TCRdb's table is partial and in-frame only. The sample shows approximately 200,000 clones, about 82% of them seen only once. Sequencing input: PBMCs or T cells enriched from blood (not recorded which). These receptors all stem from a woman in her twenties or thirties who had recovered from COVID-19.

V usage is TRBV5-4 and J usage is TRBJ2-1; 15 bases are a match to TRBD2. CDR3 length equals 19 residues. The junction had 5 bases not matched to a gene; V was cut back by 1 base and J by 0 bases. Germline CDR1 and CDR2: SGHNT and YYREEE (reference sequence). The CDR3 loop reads CASSLSGLAGGSSYNEQFF. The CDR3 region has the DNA TGTGCCAGCAGCTTGTCCGGACTAGCGGGAGGGAGCTCCTACAATGAGCAGTTCTTC.

CDR3 nucleotide sequence: TGTGCCAGCAGTCCACAGGGAGCTAATTCACCCCTCCACTTT. Translating gives CASSPQGANSPLHF. This chain joins TRBV27 and TRBJ1-6; TRBD1 might be the D (6 bases). The V end was cut by 5 bases, the J end by 6 bases, with 11 bases between. CDR1 and CDR2 (germline): MNHEY, SMNVEV (reference sequence). The CDR3 has 14 residues.

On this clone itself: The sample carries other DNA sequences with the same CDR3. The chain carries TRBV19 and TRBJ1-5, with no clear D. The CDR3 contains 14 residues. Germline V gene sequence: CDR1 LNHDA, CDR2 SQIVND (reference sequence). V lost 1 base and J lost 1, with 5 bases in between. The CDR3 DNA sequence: TGTGCCAGTAGTATAGCCGGGAGCAATCAGCCCCAGCATTTT. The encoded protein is CASSIAGSNQPQHF.

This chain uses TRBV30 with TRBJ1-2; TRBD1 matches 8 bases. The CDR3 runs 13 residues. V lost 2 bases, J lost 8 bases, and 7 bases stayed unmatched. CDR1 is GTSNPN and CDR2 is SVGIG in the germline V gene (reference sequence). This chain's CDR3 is CAWSNQGAWGYTF. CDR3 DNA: TGTGCCTGGAGTAATCAGGGGGCATGGGGCTACACCTTC. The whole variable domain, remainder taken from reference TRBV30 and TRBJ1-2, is SQTIHQWPATLVQPVGSPLSLECTVEGTSNPNLYWYRQAAGRGLQLLFYSVGIGQISSEVPQNLSASRPQDRQFILSSKKLLLSDSGFYLCAWSNQGAWGYTFGSGTRLTVV.

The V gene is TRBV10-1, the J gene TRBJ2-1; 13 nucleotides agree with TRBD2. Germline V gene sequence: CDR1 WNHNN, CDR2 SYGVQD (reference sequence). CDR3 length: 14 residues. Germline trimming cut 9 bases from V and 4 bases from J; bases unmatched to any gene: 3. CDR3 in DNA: TGCGCCAGGGCACTAGCGGGAGGGTACAATGAGCAGTTCTTC. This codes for CARALAGGYNEQFF.

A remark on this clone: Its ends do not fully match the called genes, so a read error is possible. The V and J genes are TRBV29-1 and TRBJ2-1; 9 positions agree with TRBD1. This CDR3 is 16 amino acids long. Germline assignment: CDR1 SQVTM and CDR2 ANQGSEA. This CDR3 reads CSVEVPGTGFYNEQFF. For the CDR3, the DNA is TGCAGCGTGGAAGTCCCCGGGACAGGGTTCTACAATGAGCAGTTCTTC.

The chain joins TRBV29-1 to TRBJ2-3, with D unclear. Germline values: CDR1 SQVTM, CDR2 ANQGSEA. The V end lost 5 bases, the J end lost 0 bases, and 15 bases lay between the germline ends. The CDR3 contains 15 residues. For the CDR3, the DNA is TGCAGCGTTTGGCGGCGGCTTGGGAGCACAGATACGCAGTATTTT. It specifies CSVWRRLGSTDTQYF.

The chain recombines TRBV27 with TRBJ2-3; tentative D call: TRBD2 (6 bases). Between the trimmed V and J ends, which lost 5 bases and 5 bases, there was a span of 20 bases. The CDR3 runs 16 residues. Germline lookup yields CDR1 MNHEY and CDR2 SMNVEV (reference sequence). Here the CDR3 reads CASSRRRRLVIDTQYF. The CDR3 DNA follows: TGTGCCAGCAGTCGACGTAGGAGACTAGTAATAGATACGCAGTATTTT.